This T cell receptor beta chain derives from a study of long-term antiretroviral therapy in people with HIV. The authors ran the immunoSEQ assay, v3.0, at survey level. Clones were read by immunoSEQ multiplex PCR, and TCRdb kept only the in-frame ones, dropping some. The sample has approximately 30,000 clones, roughly 77% seen once; the top ten hold 3% to 3.5%. Germline V lookup: CDR1 MDHEN, CDR2 SYDVKM. The CDR3 is 17 residues long. V was trimmed by 4 bases and J by 4 bases, leaving 22 bases between them. J is TRBJ1-2 and V is TRBV28, with D tentatively TRBD1 (5 bases). The sequence was collected from a man between 18 and 29 years old with HIV. This material consisted of unsorted PBMCs, taken 1.9 years after starting antiretroviral therapy. CDR3 DNA sequence: TGTGCCAGCAGTTCTTTGCGGGAGACAGAGATCCGCTATGGCTACACCTTC. Its protein product is CASSSLRETEIRYGYTF.